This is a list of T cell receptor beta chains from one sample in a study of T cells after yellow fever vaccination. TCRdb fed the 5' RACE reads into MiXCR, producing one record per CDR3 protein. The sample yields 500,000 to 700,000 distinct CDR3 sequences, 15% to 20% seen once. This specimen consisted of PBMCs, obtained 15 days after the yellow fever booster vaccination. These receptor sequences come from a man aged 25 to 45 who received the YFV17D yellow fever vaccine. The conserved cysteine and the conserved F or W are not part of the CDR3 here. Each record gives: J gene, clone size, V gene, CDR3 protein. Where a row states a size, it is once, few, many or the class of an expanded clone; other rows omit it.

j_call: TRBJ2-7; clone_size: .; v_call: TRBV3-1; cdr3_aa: ASSAGAGGTYEQY
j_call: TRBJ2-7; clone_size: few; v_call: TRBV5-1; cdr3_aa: ASSPTATVAGYEQY
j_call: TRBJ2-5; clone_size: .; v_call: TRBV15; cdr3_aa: ATSRGPKVRGQGETQY
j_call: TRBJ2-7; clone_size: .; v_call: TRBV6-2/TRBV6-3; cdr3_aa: ASSGPGLSSYEQY
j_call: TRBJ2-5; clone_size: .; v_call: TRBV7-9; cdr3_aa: ASSRWGPDQETQY
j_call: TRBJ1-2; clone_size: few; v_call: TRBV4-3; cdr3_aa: ASSQGGGSYGYT
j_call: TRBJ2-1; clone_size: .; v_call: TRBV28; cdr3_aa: AGGRNSYNEQF
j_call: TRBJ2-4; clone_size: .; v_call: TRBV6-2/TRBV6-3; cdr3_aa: ASSYQQGAKNIQY
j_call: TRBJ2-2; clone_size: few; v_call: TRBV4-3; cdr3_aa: ASSQVVGAPGELF
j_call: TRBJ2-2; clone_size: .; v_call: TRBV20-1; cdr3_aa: SARRGWNTGELF
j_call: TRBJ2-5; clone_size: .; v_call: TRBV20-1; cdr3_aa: SARKLPGGETQY
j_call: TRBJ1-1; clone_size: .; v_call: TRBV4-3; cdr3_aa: ASSQDPWQFDTEAF
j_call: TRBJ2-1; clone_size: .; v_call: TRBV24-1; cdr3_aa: ATSDPIRTDEQF
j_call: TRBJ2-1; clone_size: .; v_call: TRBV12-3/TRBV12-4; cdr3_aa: ASSSRQGQF
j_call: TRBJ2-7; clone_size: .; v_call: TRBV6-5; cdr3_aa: ASRGEYYEQY
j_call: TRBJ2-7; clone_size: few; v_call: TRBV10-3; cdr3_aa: AISEGAGEEQY
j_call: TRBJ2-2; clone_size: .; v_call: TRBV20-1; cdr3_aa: SAGPTQVGELF
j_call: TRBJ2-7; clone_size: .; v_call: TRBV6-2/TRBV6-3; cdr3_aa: ASTLDLYSYEQY
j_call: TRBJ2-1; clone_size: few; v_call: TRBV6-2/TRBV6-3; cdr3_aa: ASSYGLQEQF
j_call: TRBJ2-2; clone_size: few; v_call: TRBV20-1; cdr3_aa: SASGGGITGELF
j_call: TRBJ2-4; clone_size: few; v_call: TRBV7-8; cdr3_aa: ASSFEGNTKNIQY
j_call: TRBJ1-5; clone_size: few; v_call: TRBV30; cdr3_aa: AWSVRGAGNQPQH
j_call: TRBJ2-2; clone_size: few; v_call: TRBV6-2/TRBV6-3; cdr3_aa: ASSYSGTGMIGELF
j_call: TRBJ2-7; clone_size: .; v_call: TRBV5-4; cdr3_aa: ASSSRQKSYEQY
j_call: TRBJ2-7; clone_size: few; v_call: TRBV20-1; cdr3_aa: SASEGAEQY